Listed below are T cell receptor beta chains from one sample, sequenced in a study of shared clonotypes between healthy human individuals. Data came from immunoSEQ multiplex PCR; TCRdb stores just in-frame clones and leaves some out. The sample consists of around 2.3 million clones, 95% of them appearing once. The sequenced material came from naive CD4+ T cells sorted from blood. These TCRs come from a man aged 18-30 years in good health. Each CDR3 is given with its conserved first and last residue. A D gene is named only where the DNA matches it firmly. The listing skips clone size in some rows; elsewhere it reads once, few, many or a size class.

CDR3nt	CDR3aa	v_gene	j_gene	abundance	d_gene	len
TGTGCCTGGAGTGTAGCGTCAATTTCTGGGGCCAACGTCCTGACTTTC	CAWSVASISGANVLTF	TRBV30	TRBJ2-6	NA	NA	16
TGTGCCAGTAGTATACGGGGGTTGACTGAAGCTTTCTTT	CASSIRGLTEAFF	TRBV19	TRBJ1-1	NA	NA	13
TGCAGCGTTGGGGGTGGCAATCAGCCCCAGCATTTT	CSVGGGNQPQHF	TRBV29-1	TRBJ1-5	NA	NA	12
TGTGCCAGCAGCCAGGGGGATGGCTACACCTTC	CASSQGDGYTF	TRBV6-5	TRBJ1-2	few	TRBD1	11
TGTGCCAGCAGCACCTTCACGGGAGCTAAAAAAGAGACCCAGTACTTC	CASSTFTGAKKETQYF	TRBV5-4	TRBJ2-5	NA	NA	16
TGTGCCAGCTCACCAATGCCAGGGCCGAACGAGCAGTACTTC	CASSPMPGPNEQYF	TRBV18	TRBJ2-7	once	NA	14
TGTGCCAGCAGCCAGGGGGGTTACGAGCAGTACTTC	CASSQGGYEQYF	TRBV5-5	TRBJ2-7	NA	NA	12
TGCGCCAGCAGTGAGTCTCAGGCGGTCTACGAGCAGTACTTC	CASSESQAVYEQYF	TRBV10-1	TRBJ2-7	NA	NA	14
TGTGCCAGTAGCATTAGACAGGCCTATGGCTACACCTTC	CASSIRQAYGYTF	TRBV19	TRBJ1-2	few	NA	13
TGCGCCAGCAGCTGGGGACAGGTTAGCTCCTACAATGAGCAGTTCTTC	CASSWGQVSSYNEQFF	TRBV5-1	TRBJ2-1	NA	TRBD1	16
TGTGCCAGTGGACTAGCGGAGGAGACCCAGTACTTC	CASGLAEETQYF	TRBV2	TRBJ2-5	NA	TRBD2	12
TGCGCCAGCAGAGGCGGATCGAACACCGGGGAGCTGTTTTTT	CASRGGSNTGELFF	TRBV5-1	TRBJ2-2	NA	NA	14
TGCGCCAGCAGCTCCGCGTCCTACGAGCAGTACTTC	CASSSASYEQYF	TRBV5-1	TRBJ2-7	NA	NA	12
TGCGCCAGCAGCCTAGGGGGGGGCGCGGAAGAGACCCAGTACTTC	CASSLGGGAEETQYF	TRBV5-1	TRBJ2-5	once	NA	15
TGTGCCAGCAGCTTAGATTCGCAAGATACGCAGTATTTT	CASSLDSQDTQYF	TRBV11-2	TRBJ2-3	NA	NA	13
TGTGCCAGCAGCTTGGTTTCCGGAAAAGCGAACACTGAAGCTTTCTTT	CASSLVSGKANTEAFF	TRBV5-6	TRBJ1-1	NA	NA	16
TGTGCCAGCAGCTTAGGCAGGACTAGCGGGAGATACAATGAGCAGTTCTTC	CASSLGRTSGRYNEQFF	TRBV7-9	TRBJ2-1	NA	TRBD2	17
TGTGCCAGCAGGGGCAAGGGGTCTAACACTGAAGCTTTCTTT	CASRGKGSNTEAFF	TRBV7-2	TRBJ1-1	NA	NA	14
TGCAGCGTTGAAGATCGGGGCAGGGGCGTAGAAGGCTACACCTTC	CSVEDRGRGVEGYTF	TRBV29-1	TRBJ1-2	once	NA	15
TGTGCCAGCAGGGGACAGGGGGCCGTTAATGAAAAACTGTTTTTT	CASRGQGAVNEKLFF	TRBV5-8	TRBJ1-4	NA	TRBD1	15
TGTGCCAGCAGCTCTATGACAGGTGGAGACACCGGGGAGCTGTTTTTT	CASSSMTGGDTGELFF	TRBV7-3	TRBJ2-2	NA	NA	16
TGTGCCAGCAGTTGGGACAGGGACGGTAATTCACCCCTCCACTTT	CASSWDRDGNSPLHF	TRBV5-4	TRBJ1-6	NA	TRBD1	15
TGTGCCAGCAGCCGAACTGATAACAGGGAACCCCACAATGAGCAGTTCTTC	CASSRTDNREPHNEQFF	TRBV6-9	TRBJ2-1	NA	NA	17
TGTGCCAGCAGATATCTCGGGACAGGGGATCGTGGCTACACCTTC	CASRYLGTGDRGYTF	TRBV27	TRBJ1-2	NA	TRBD1	15
TGTGCCAGCAGTTTACGGGACAGTTACTACGAGCAGTACTTC	CASSLRDSYYEQYF	TRBV28	TRBJ2-7	NA	TRBD1	14
TGTGCCAGCTCAACGTCTTGGACAGGGAGTCTATCACCCCTCCACTTT	CASSTSWTGSLSPLHF	TRBV18	TRBJ1-6	NA	TRBD1	16
TGTGCCAGCAGTACTGGGGGGCTAAGGTATTTT	CASSTGGLRYF	TRBV2	TRBJ2-3	NA	NA	11
TGTGCCAGCAGTTACGCGCCCGGGGAGGGCTATGGCTACACCTTC	CASSYAPGEGYGYTF	TRBV6-5	TRBJ1-2	NA	NA	15
TGTGCCAGCAGGTGGACAGGGGCAACTAATGAAAAACTGTTTTTT	CASRWTGATNEKLFF	TRBV6-1	TRBJ1-4	NA	TRBD1	15
TGTGCCATCGGACAGGGCCCTGGAAACACCATATATTTT	CAIGQGPGNTIYF	TRBV10-3	TRBJ1-3	NA	TRBD1	13
TGTGCCAGCAGCTCCCTCCCGTCCGCCGGGGAGCTGTTTTTT	CASSSLPSAGELFF	TRBV9	TRBJ2-2	NA	NA	14
TGTGCCAGCAGCTTCGGGACAACAGTGGGGACCCAGTACTTC	CASSFGTTVGTQYF	TRBV5-8	TRBJ2-5	NA	NA	14
TGTGCCAGCAGCTTAGGGCATGAGCAGTTCTTC	CASSLGHEQFF	TRBV7-9	TRBJ2-1	NA	NA	11
TGTGCCAGCAGCCCAGGACTAGCGGGGAACGAGCAGTACTTC	CASSPGLAGNEQYF	TRBV7-2	TRBJ2-7	NA	TRBD2	14
TGTGCCTACGCCAGGGGTTATGGAAACACCATATATTTT	CAYARGYGNTIYF	TRBV30	TRBJ1-3	NA	NA	13
TGTGCCAGCAGCCGACAGGGGGATCCTGGAAACACCATATATTTT	CASSRQGDPGNTIYF	TRBV2	TRBJ1-3	NA	TRBD1	15
TGCGCCAGCAGTGAGTCCCAGGGGGCGAGCCTTTCTGAAGCTTTCTTT	CASSESQGASLSEAFF	TRBV10-1	TRBJ1-1	NA	TRBD1	16
TGTGCCATCAGTGAGTCGAAAATGGGGGGTGGCTACACCTTC	CAISESKMGGGYTF	TRBV10-3	TRBJ1-2	NA	NA	14
TGTGCCAGCAGCCTCCGACAGGTCTCCTACGAGCAGTACTTC	CASSLRQVSYEQYF	TRBV11-2	TRBJ2-7	NA	NA	14
TGTGCCAGCAGTTACTTCAGCGGCATTGAGCAGTTCTTC	CASSYFSGIEQFF	TRBV6-5	TRBJ2-1	NA	NA	13
TGTGCCAGCAGCGTAGCTACGGCGACTAGCGGGGGGGCCAGAGTTCTAAAGACCCAGTACTTC	CASSVATATSGGARVLKTQYF	TRBV9	TRBJ2-5	NA	TRBD2	21
TGTGCCACCAGGCGAGGGGACCCAAAGGACTATGGCTACACCTTC	CATRRGDPKDYGYTF	TRBV2	TRBJ1-2	NA	NA	15
TGCAGCGTTGAAGACCCGGGGAAGGGCTACGAGCAGTACTTC	CSVEDPGKGYEQYF	TRBV29-1	TRBJ2-7	once	NA	14
TGTGCCAGCAGTTTGGGGGGACAACCAACCTACGAGCAGTACTTC	CASSLGGQPTYEQYF	TRBV28	TRBJ2-7	NA	NA	15
TGCAGCGTCACAGGACAGATGAACACTGAAGCTTTCTTT	CSVTGQMNTEAFF	TRBV29-1	TRBJ1-1	NA	NA	13
TGTGCCAGCAGTTACGAGGGAGCAACTAATGAAAAACTGTTTTTT	CASSYEGATNEKLFF	TRBV6-6	TRBJ1-4	NA	NA	15
TGTGCCAGCAGCTCGGGACTAGGGATTTTCTTCGAGCAGTACTTC	CASSSGLGIFFEQYF	TRBV7-2	TRBJ2-7	NA	TRBD2	15
TGTGCTAGTGCCTCCCCACAGGGATTGAACACTGAAGCTTTCTTT	CASASPQGLNTEAFF	TRBV12-5	TRBJ1-1	NA	NA	15
TGTGCCAGCAGTAAAACCTCGCCAGGGGGGACACCCCTCCACTTT	CASSKTSPGGTPLHF	TRBV6-5	TRBJ1-6	NA	TRBD1	15
TGTGCCAGCAGTGAATCAGGGCCTGGGCGAGAGCAGTACTTC	CASSESGPGREQYF	TRBV2	TRBJ2-7	NA	NA	14
TGTGCCAGCAGCTTAGGGGAAAAAGAGACCCAGTACTTC	CASSLGEKETQYF	TRBV11-2	TRBJ2-5	NA	NA	13
TGTGCCAGCAGCCCCCCAAGGGAGGGGCAGCCCCAGCATTTT	CASSPPREGQPQHF	TRBV7-2	TRBJ1-5	NA	NA	14
TGTGCCAGCAGCACCGGGACATTGGGGACCGGGGAGCTGTTTTTT	CASSTGTLGTGELFF	TRBV11-2	TRBJ2-2	NA	NA	15
TGTGCCTGGAGCAGACCGGGAATCATGAACACTGAAGCTTTCTTT	CAWSRPGIMNTEAFF	TRBV30	TRBJ1-1	NA	NA	15
TGCGCCAGCAGCGAGAAGGTCAGCGCGGCTGAAGCTTTCTTT	CASSEKVSAAEAFF	TRBV5-1	TRBJ1-1	NA	NA	14
TGTGCTAGCAGCTTTGTCTTGACTAATGATTACAATGAGCAGTTCTTC	CASSFVLTNDYNEQFF	TRBV7-7	TRBJ2-1	NA	NA	16
TGTGCCAGCAGTGAATCCCTTACCTTGGGTCAACGAAAGGGTACGGGCGAGCAGTACTTC	CASSESLTLGQRKGTGEQYF	TRBV6-1	TRBJ2-7	NA	NA	20
TGTGCCTGGAGTATAGACTTCCAAGAGACCCAGTACTTC	CAWSIDFQETQYF	TRBV30	TRBJ2-5	NA	NA	13
TGCGCCAGCAGTTTGACAGGGGACGGGGCCAACGTCCTGACTTTC	CASSLTGDGANVLTF	TRBV10-2	TRBJ2-6	NA	TRBD1	15